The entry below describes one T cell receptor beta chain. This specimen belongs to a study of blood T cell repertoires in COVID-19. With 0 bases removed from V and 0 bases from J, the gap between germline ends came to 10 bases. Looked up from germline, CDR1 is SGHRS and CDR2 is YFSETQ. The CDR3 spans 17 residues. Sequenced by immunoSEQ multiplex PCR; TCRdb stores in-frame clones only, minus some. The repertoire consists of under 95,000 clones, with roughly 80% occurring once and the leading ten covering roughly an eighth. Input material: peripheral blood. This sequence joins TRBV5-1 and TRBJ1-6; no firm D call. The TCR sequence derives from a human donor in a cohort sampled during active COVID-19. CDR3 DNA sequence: TGCGCCAGCAGCTTGGGAACCCGGAGCTCCTATAATTCACCCCTCCACTTT. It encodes CASSLGTRSSYNSPLHF.